The clone carrying this T cell receptor beta chain was counted ten times or more. The target antigen is unknown. This specimen belongs to a study of identical twins. Study results and caveats: It was out-of-frame TCR alpha sharing in monozygotic twins that models underestimated. Fewer insertions were carried by abundant cord blood beta clonotypes, but none was seen in memory repertoires.

V lost 3 bases, J lost 5 bases, and 4 bases lay in between. The CDR3 extends over 10 amino acids. Looked up from germline, CDR1 is DFQATT and CDR2 is SNEGSKA (reference sequence). Template switching, a step in the protocol, added a universal primer site, and cDNA carried unique molecular identifiers. TCRdb analysed the 5' RACE reads with MiXCR anew, one entry per CDR3 protein. The sample holds some 630,000 distinct CDR3 sequences, under 8.5% seen once. The sample also formed part of further work on yellow fever vaccine responses in identical twins. That work states: The authors reported partly convergent, partly personalized vaccine responses in identical twins.

The gene calls are TRBV20-1 and TRBJ2-5; no reliable D call. The material sequenced was PBMCs. This clonotype was obtained from a young woman in good health. CDR3 sequence reads: CSARFETQYF. CDR3 sequence (DNA): TGCAGTGCTAGGTTTGAGACCCAGTACTTC.